The 9 T cell receptor beta chains below were found in one sample sequenced in a study of T-cell memory formation after mild COVID-19. TCRdb itself ran the 5' RACE reads through MiXCR, one entry per CDR3 protein. The sample records about 320,000 distinct CDR3 sequences, around 15% being singletons. Sequenced material: PBMCs or a T cell subset sorted from them (not recorded which). The receptors were sampled from a man aged 18 to 29 who had mild COVID-19 (a few samples of this study predate the infection). Cell type and time point are not known.

This clonotype occurred a few times. The chain carries TRBV5-1 and TRBJ2-3; TRBD2 might be the D (6 bases). This CDR3 spans 14 amino acids. Per the germline V gene, CDR1 is SGHRS and CDR2 is YFSETQ. V was shortened by 4 bases and J by 2 bases, with 11 bases between the two germline ends. As DNA, the CDR3 is TGCGCCAGCAGCCGGGGACTTAACACAGATACGCAGTATTTT. This codes for CASSRGLNTDTQYF.

This clonotype was picked up many times. The rearrangement uses TRBV7-9 and TRBJ2-7; D is undetermined. Germline-derived CDR1 and CDR2 are SEHNR and FQNEAQ (reference sequence). V lost 4 bases to trimming and J lost 3 bases, with 13 bases between them. The CDR3 spans 14 residues. The CDR3 coding sequence is TGTGCCAGCAGCTCGCTAGGTGCGGACTACGAGCAGTACTTC. Protein: CASSSLGADYEQYF. Full variable domain (outside the CDR3, taken from reference TRBV7-9 and TRBJ2-7): DTGVSQNPRHKITKRGQNVTFRCDPISEHNRLYWYRQTLGQGPEFLTYFQNEAQLEKSRLLSDRFSAERPKGSFSTLEIQRTEQGDSAMYLCASSSLGADYEQYFGPGTRLTVT.

V usage is TRBV5-1 and J usage is TRBJ1-6; perhaps TRBD1 as D (5 bases). CDR3 length equals 14 residues. V lost 4 bases and J 8 bases, leaving 13 bases between the germline ends. Germline-derived CDR1 and CDR2 are SGHRS and YFSETQ. CDR3 sequence reads: CASSATGEDSPLHF. Here the CDR3 DNA reads TGCGCCAGCAGCGCAACAGGCGAGGATTCACCCCTCCACTTT.

V is TRBV7-9 and J is TRBJ1-1, with no clear D. The CDR3 is 12 amino acids. Trimming shortened V by 3 bases and J by 5 bases, and 7 bases separated the two germline ends. CDR1 and CDR2 (germline): SEHNR, FQNEAQ (reference sequence). CDR3 region: CASSFIRTEAFF. The CDR3 coding sequence is TGTGCCAGCAGCTTCATCCGGACTGAAGCTTTCTTT.

This clonotype was seen a handful of times. This chain connects TRBV9 to TRBJ1-6; D is perhaps TRBD1 (5 bases). Germline V gene lookup returns CDR1 SGDLS and CDR2 YYNGEE. Trimming took 0 bases from V and 7 from J, leaving 5 bases between them. The CDR3 runs to 13 residues. The CDR3 reads CASSVEGNSPLHF. The CDR3, as DNA: TGTGCCAGCAGCGTAGAGGGGAATTCACCCCTCCACTTT.

The chain has TRBV27 and TRBJ2-7, with 9 positions matching TRBD1. In germline, CDR1 is MNHEY, CDR2 SMNVEV (reference sequence). The CDR3 contains 14 residues. The trim removed 8 bases at V and 4 bases at J, leaving 9 bases unmatched. CDR3 sequence: CASPPRDRDYEQYF. For the CDR3, the DNA is TGTGCCAGCCCCCCCAGGGACAGGGATTACGAGCAGTACTTC.

The DNA for the CDR3 is TGCAGTGCCGGGAATTCTGGAAACACCATATATTTT. Translating gives CSAGNSGNTIYF. The chain uses TRBV20-1 and TRBJ1-3; D remains unclear. This CDR3 is 12 amino acids long. Trimming shortened V by 6 bases and J by 1 base, and 7 bases separated the two germline ends. The germline CDR1 and CDR2 sequences are DFQATT and SNEGSKA (reference sequence).

V is TRBV12-3 or TRBV12-4 and J is TRBJ1-5; D unclear. The CDR3 length is 12 residues. The V end was cut by 3 bases, the J end by 8 bases, with 8 bases between. The CDR3 sequence: CASSFFFEPQHF. CDR3 bases: TGTGCCAGCAGTTTTTTTTTTGAGCCCCAGCATTTT.

A few counts support this clonotype. The chain is built from TRBV27 and TRBJ2-7; weak D call: TRBD2 (5 bases). The ends were cut back, 2 bases at V and 6 bases at J, with 11 bases in the middle. CDR3 length: 13 residues. Germline-derived CDR1 and CDR2 are MNHEY and SMNVEV (reference sequence). CDR3 in DNA: TGTGCCAGCAGTTTAGCGGGCGGCTCCGAGCAGTACGTC. Protein: CASSLAGGSEQYV.